This T cell receptor (beta chain) was sequenced for a study of early T cells in non-severe SARS-CoV-2 infection. Study-level results: Anti-spike CD8 responses were favored by VDJdb matching, which missed private and CD4 specificities.

Attachment of unique molecular identifiers to individual cDNA molecules was performed. TCRdb re-called the 5' RACE reads through MiXCR, storing one row per CDR3 protein. The sample carries approximately 66,000 distinct CDR3 sequences, approximately 13% recorded once. This clonotype was seen repeatedly, ten times or more. The antigen is not known. This CDR3 spans 15 amino acids. With 3 bases clipped from V and 0 bases from J, the junction kept 5 bases outside the gene matches. Germline V gene sequence: CDR1 SGHTA, CDR2 FQGTGA. The receptor was derived from an adult who was a healthcare worker with PCR-confirmed SARS-CoV-2 infection or an uninfected control (not recorded which). Sequencing was performed on whole blood. The V and J genes are TRBV7-3 and TRBJ2-7; 7 nucleotides align to TRBD2. The chain's CDR3 is CASSLRGGSSYEQYF. The CDR3 coding sequence is TGTGCCAGCAGCTTGCGGGGCGGGAGCTCCTACGAGCAGTACTTC. The full variable domain, in which reference TRBV7-3 and TRBJ2-7 provide the parts outside the CDR3, is GAGVSQTPSNKVTEKGKYVELRCDPISGHTALYWYRQSLGQGPEFLIYFQGTGAADDSGLPNDRFFAVRPEGSVSTLKIQRTERGDSAVYLCASSLRGGSSYEQYFGPGTRLTVT.